Listed below are T cell receptor beta chains from one sample, sequenced in a study of blood T cell repertoires in COVID-19. The repertoire was sequenced with immunoSEQ multiplex PCR; TCRdb's copy has only in-frame clones and lacks some. The table has 300,000 to 450,000 clones, about 88% seen once. Sequencing used peripheral blood. Source of these receptors: a human donor in a cohort sampled during active COVID-19. CDR3s include the opening cysteine and the closing phenylalanine or tryptophan. Each record gives: J gene, D gene, V gene, clone size, CDR3 protein, CDR3 DNA. The D gene is left open where the match is weak. Clone size is not always given. Where it is, it says once, few, many or a class for expanded clones.

j_call: TRBJ1-6
d_call: NA
v_call: TRBV6-5
clone_size: NA
cdr3_aa: CASRISSYNSPLHF
cdr3_nt: TGTGCCAGCAGGATTAGCTCCTATAATTCACCCCTCCACTTT

j_call: TRBJ2-2
d_call: NA
v_call: TRBV27
clone_size: NA
cdr3_aa: CASSLGVNTGELFF
cdr3_nt: TGTGCCAGCAGTCTAGGGGTGAACACCGGGGAGCTGTTTTTT

j_call: TRBJ2-1
d_call: TRBD1
v_call: TRBV6-1
clone_size: NA
cdr3_aa: CASSETGYNEQFF
cdr3_nt: TGTGCCAGCAGTGAGACAGGGTACAATGAGCAGTTCTTC

j_call: TRBJ1-4
d_call: NA
v_call: TRBV6-5
clone_size: NA
cdr3_aa: CASSPQGTNEKLFF
cdr3_nt: TGTGCCAGCAGTCCACAGGGCACCAATGAAAAACTGTTTTTT

j_call: TRBJ2-1
d_call: NA
v_call: TRBV3-1/TRBV3-2
clone_size: NA
cdr3_aa: CASSQAAGFYNEQFF
cdr3_nt: TGTGCCAGCAGCCAAGCTGCAGGATTTTACAATGAGCAGTTCTTC

j_call: TRBJ2-3
d_call: TRBD2
v_call: TRBV3-1/TRBV3-2
clone_size: NA
cdr3_aa: CASSQEGAGADTQYF
cdr3_nt: TGTGCCAGCAGCCAAGAGGGAGCGGGAGCAGATACGCAGTATTTT

j_call: TRBJ2-3
d_call: TRBD2
v_call: TRBV15
clone_size: NA
cdr3_aa: CATSGAGGLDTQYF
cdr3_nt: TGTGCCACCAGCGGAGCGGGAGGGTTGGATACGCAGTATTTT

j_call: TRBJ1-6
d_call: NA
v_call: TRBV11-2
clone_size: NA
cdr3_aa: CASRRGGSPLHF
cdr3_nt: TGTGCCAGCAGGAGAGGGGGATCACCCCTCCACTTT

j_call: TRBJ1-5
d_call: NA
v_call: TRBV30
clone_size: NA
cdr3_aa: CAWSPDSSVGNQPQHF
cdr3_nt: TGTGCCTGGAGTCCGGACAGTTCGGTTGGCAATCAGCCCCAGCATTTT

j_call: TRBJ2-1
d_call: NA
v_call: TRBV9
clone_size: NA
cdr3_aa: CASSVGSPSYNEQFF
cdr3_nt: TGTGCCAGCAGCGTAGGGAGCCCTTCCTACAATGAGCAGTTCTTC

j_call: TRBJ1-2
d_call: NA
v_call: TRBV6-6
clone_size: NA
cdr3_aa: CASSLTVYGYTF
cdr3_nt: TGTGCCAGCAGTTTGACAGTTTATGGCTACACCTTC

j_call: TRBJ1-1
d_call: NA
v_call: TRBV29-1
clone_size: NA
cdr3_aa: CSVEDFYGGRSEAFF
cdr3_nt: TGCAGCGTTGAAGACTTCTACGGGGGGCGGAGTGAAGCTTTCTTT

j_call: TRBJ1-5
d_call: NA
v_call: TRBV12-3/TRBV12-4
clone_size: NA
cdr3_aa: CASSSLGYQPQHF
cdr3_nt: TGTGCCAGCAGTTCCTTGGGCTATCAGCCCCAGCATTTT

j_call: TRBJ2-1
d_call: TRBD2
v_call: TRBV4-2
clone_size: NA
cdr3_aa: CASSYTSGRVSYNEQFF
cdr3_nt: TGTGCCAGCAGCTACACTAGCGGGAGGGTATCCTACAATGAGCAGTTCTTC

j_call: TRBJ1-6
d_call: TRBD1
v_call: TRBV18
clone_size: NA
cdr3_aa: CASSPGGQGIHNSPLHF
cdr3_nt: TGTGCCAGCTCACCAGGGGGACAGGGTATCCATAATTCACCCCTCCACTTT

j_call: TRBJ1-2
d_call: NA
v_call: TRBV7-2
clone_size: few
cdr3_aa: CASSLSGELSGGYTF
cdr3_nt: TGTGCCAGCAGCTTATCGGGAGAACTATCGGGTGGCTACACCTTC

j_call: TRBJ1-1
d_call: NA
v_call: TRBV7-9
clone_size: NA
cdr3_aa: CASSQQGGTEAFF
cdr3_nt: TGTGCCAGCAGCCAACAGGGTGGCACTGAAGCTTTCTTT

j_call: TRBJ1-1
d_call: NA
v_call: TRBV7-2
clone_size: NA
cdr3_aa: CASMSVRDTEAFF
cdr3_nt: TGTGCCTCTATGAGTGTGCGGGACACTGAAGCTTTCTTT

j_call: TRBJ2-1
d_call: TRBD2
v_call: TRBV7-9
clone_size: NA
cdr3_aa: CASSSVAGLATAFF
cdr3_nt: TGTGCCAGCAGCTCCGTAGCCGGACTAGCCACCGCGTTCTTC

j_call: TRBJ1-1
d_call: TRBD1
v_call: TRBV6-5
clone_size: NA
cdr3_aa: CASSLDRATEAFF
cdr3_nt: TGTGCCAGCAGCTTGGACAGGGCCACTGAAGCTTTCTTT

j_call: TRBJ1-3
d_call: TRBD1
v_call: TRBV6-5
clone_size: NA
cdr3_aa: CASSSLGQTKGNTIYF
cdr3_nt: TGTGCCAGCAGTTCCCTGGGACAGACAAAAGGAAACACCATATATTTT

j_call: TRBJ1-1
d_call: NA
v_call: TRBV4-1
clone_size: few
cdr3_aa: CASSQELGNTEAFF
cdr3_nt: TGCGCCAGCAGCCAAGAGTTGGGCAACACTGAAGCTTTCTTT

j_call: TRBJ2-2
d_call: NA
v_call: TRBV7-8
clone_size: NA
cdr3_aa: CASSLTGSGTGELFF
cdr3_nt: TGTGCCAGCAGCTTAACAGGGTCTGGCACCGGGGAGCTGTTTTTT